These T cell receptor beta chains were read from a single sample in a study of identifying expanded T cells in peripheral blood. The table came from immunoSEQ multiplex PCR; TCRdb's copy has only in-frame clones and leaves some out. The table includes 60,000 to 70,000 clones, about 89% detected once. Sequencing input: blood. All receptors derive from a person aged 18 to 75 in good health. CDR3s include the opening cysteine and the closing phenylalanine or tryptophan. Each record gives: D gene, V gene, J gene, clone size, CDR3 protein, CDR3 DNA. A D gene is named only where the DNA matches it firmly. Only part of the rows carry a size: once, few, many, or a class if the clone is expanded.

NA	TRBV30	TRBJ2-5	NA	CAWSVPGGETQYF	TGTGCCTGGAGTGTACCAGGTGGAGAGACCCAGTACTTC
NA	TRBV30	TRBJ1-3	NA	CAWSRTIRGNTIYF	TGTGCCTGGAGCCGAACTATACGTGGAAACACCATATATTTT
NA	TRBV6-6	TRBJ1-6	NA	CASSPPQDPSPLHF	TGTGCCAGCAGTCCCCCCCAGGACCCCTCACCCCTCCACTTT
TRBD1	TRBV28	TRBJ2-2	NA	CASSSPGGRVTGELFF	TGTGCCAGCAGTTCCCCAGGGGGCCGGGTCACCGGGGAGCTGTTTTTT
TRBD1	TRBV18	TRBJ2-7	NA	CASSRDRGASYEQYF	TGTGCCAGCTCGCGTGACAGGGGGGCCTCCTACGAGCAGTACTTC
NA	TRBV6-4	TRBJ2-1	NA	CASSVGGPEAEQFF	TGTGCCAGCAGTGTGGGGGGGCCTGAGGCTGAGCAGTTCTTC
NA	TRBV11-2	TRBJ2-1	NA	CASSITGYEQFF	TGTGCCAGCAGCATAACAGGGTATGAGCAGTTCTTC
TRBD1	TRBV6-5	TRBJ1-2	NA	CASRQGALRSYTF	TGTGCCAGCAGACAGGGGGCCTTGAGGAGCTACACCTTC
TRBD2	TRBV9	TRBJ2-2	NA	CASSVASGNTGELFF	TGTGCCAGCAGCGTCGCTAGCGGGAACACCGGGGAGCTGTTTTTT
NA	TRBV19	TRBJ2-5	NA	CASRGAGSQETQYF	TGTGCCAGTAGGGGGGCGGGGAGTCAAGAGACCCAGTACTTC
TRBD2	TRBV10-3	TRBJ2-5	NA	CAIGVSGPGGTQYF	TGTGCCATCGGAGTTAGCGGGCCCGGGGGGACCCAGTACTTC
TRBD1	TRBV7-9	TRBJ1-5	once	CASSPQGQVDSNQPQHF	TGTGCCAGCAGCCCTCAGGGACAGGTTGACAGCAATCAGCCCCAGCATTTT
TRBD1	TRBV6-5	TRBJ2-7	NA	CASSYLGTGVYEQYF	TGTGCCAGCAGTTACCTGGGGACAGGGGTTTACGAGCAGTACTTC
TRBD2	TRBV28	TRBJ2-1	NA	CASSSQTSGGDYNEQFF	TGTGCCAGCAGTTCCCAGACTAGCGGGGGGGATTACAATGAGCAGTTCTTC
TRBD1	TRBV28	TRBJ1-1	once	CASSFFRGPATEAFF	TGTGCCAGCAGTTTCTTCAGGGGGCCGGCCACTGAAGCTTTCTTT
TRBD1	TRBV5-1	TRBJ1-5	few	CASSPTGQPQHF	TGCGCCAGCAGCCCGACAGGGCAGCCCCAGCATTTT
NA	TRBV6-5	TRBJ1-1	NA	CASSSPGRNTEAFF	TGTGCCAGCAGTTCTCCGGGGCGGAACACTGAAGCTTTCTTT
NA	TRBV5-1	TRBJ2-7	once	CASSLTGASYEQYF	TGCGCCAGCAGCTTGACAGGTGCCTCCTACGAGCAGTACTTC
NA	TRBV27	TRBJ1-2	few	CASSLRYSGDPNYGYTF	TGTGCCAGCAGTCTCAGATACTCAGGCGATCCTAACTATGGCTACACCTTC
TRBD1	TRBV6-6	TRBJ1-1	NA	CASSYPRGQGSSEAFF	TGTGCCAGCAGTTACCCCCGTGGACAGGGGTCATCCGAAGCTTTCTTT
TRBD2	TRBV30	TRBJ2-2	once	CAWSQLPGLAGGELFF	TGTGCCTGGAGTCAACTTCCGGGACTAGCGGGGGGGGAGCTGTTTTTT
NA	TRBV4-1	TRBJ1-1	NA	CASSQDNTEAFF	TGCGCCAGCAGCCAAGATAACACTGAAGCTTTCTTT
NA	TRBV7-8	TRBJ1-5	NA	CASSSFRFRVKRNPNQPQHF	TGTGCCAGCAGCTCGTTCAGGTTTAGGGTAAAGAGGAATCCTAATCAGCCCCAGCATTTT
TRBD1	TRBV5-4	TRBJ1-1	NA	CASSLQGARTEAFF	TGTGCCAGCAGCCTACAGGGGGCGCGCACTGAAGCTTTCTTT
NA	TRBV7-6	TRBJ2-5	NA	CASSSLQETQYF	TGTGCCAGCAGCTCCCTCCAAGAGACCCAGTACTTC
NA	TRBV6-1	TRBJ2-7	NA	CASSEGYGTVRPYEQYF	TGTGCCAGCAGTGAGGGTTACGGGACGGTCCGTCCCTACGAGCAGTACTTC
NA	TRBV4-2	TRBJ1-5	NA	CASSQAGAQGGNQPQHF	TGTGCCAGCAGTCAGGCGGGGGCTCAGGGAGGCAATCAGCCCCAGCATTTT
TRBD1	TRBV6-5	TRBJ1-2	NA	CASSAQGSGYTF	TGTGCCAGCAGTGCACAGGGGTCTGGCTACACCTTC
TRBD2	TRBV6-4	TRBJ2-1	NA	CASSEGASGGNEQFF	TGTGCCAGCAGTGAGGGGGCTAGCGGGGGAAATGAGCAGTTCTTC
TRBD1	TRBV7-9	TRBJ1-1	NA	CASRQGIGDTEAFF	TGTGCCAGCCGACAGGGGATAGGTGACACTGAAGCTTTCTTT
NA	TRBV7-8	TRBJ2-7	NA	CASSYDSYEQYF	TGTGCCAGCAGTTACGACAGCTACGAGCAGTACTTC
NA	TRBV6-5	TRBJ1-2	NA	CASRREMGYTF	TGTGCCAGCAGGAGGGAAATGGGCTACACCTTC
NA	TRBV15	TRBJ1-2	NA	CATSSVRRGGYTF	TGTGCCACCAGCAGTGTCAGGCGGGGTGGCTACACCTTC
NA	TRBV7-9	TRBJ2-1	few	CASSLNSFNEQFF	TGTGCCAGCAGCTTAAATAGCTTCAATGAGCAGTTCTTC
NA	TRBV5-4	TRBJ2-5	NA	CASAETGANQETQYF	TGTGCCAGCGCCGAGACGGGCGCTAATCAAGAGACCCAGTACTTC
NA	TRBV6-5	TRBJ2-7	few	CASSYAAGPHEQYF	TGTGCCAGCAGTTACGCGGCAGGGCCCCACGAGCAGTACTTC
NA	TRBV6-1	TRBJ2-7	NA	CASSEELEGVGEQYF	TGTGCCAGCAGTGAAGAGCTAGAAGGGGTTGGCGAGCAGTACTTC
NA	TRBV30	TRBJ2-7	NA	CAWSVRGFDLDYEQYF	TGTGCCTGGAGTGTAAGGGGGTTCGATCTGGACTACGAGCAGTACTTC
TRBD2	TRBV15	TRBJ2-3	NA	CATSRRTSAITDTQYF	TGTGCCACCAGCAGAAGGACTAGCGCTATTACAGATACGCAGTATTTT
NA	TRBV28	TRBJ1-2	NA	CASSEISYGYTF	TGTGCCAGCAGTGAGATCTCCTATGGCTACACCTTC
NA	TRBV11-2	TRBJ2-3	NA	CASSSTGGSTDTQYF	TGTGCCAGCAGCTCAACCGGGGGAAGCACAGATACGCAGTATTTT
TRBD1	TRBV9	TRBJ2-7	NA	CASSLTGGRDEQYF	TGTGCCAGCAGCTTGACAGGGGGCCGGGACGAGCAGTACTTC
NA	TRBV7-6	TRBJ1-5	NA	CASSLGGAGPNQPQHF	TGTGCCAGCAGCTTAGGGGGAGCAGGGCCTAATCAGCCCCAGCATTTT
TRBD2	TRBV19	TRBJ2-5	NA	CASSSLEGQRGAQETQYF	TGTGCCAGTAGTAGTTTAGAAGGGCAGCGGGGGGCACAAGAGACCCAGTACTTC
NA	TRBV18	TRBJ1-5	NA	CASSQGSGNQPQHF	TGTGCCAGCTCACAGGGATCTGGCAATCAGCCCCAGCATTTT
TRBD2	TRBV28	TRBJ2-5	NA	CASSRPGLAGGETQYF	TGTGCCAGCAGTCGTCCGGGACTAGCGGGGGGAGAGACCCAGTACTTC
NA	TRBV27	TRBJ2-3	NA	CASSLLSSTDTQYF	TGTGCCAGCAGTTTACTTTCTAGCACAGATACGCAGTATTTT
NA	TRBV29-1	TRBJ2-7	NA	CSVALQGLNEQYF	TGCAGCGTTGCTTTACAGGGTCTCAACGAGCAGTACTTC
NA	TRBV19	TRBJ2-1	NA	CASEEGEQFF	TGTGCCAGTGAGGAGGGTGAGCAGTTCTTC
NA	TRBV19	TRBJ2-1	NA	CASSRAEGSSYNEQFF	TGTGCCAGTAGTAGGGCGGAGGGCAGCTCCTACAATGAGCAGTTCTTC
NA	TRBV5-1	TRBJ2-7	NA	CASSARVNYEQYF	TGCGCCAGCAGCGCCAGGGTTAACTACGAGCAGTACTTC
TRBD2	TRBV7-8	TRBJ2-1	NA	CASSPGLAGPIGGNEQFF	TGTGCCAGCAGCCCAGGACTAGCGGGCCCCATCGGGGGCAATGAGCAGTTCTTC
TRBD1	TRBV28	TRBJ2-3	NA	CASGLGKTGGFTDTQYF	TGTGCCAGCGGTCTCGGCAAGACAGGGGGGTTCACAGATACACAGTATTTT